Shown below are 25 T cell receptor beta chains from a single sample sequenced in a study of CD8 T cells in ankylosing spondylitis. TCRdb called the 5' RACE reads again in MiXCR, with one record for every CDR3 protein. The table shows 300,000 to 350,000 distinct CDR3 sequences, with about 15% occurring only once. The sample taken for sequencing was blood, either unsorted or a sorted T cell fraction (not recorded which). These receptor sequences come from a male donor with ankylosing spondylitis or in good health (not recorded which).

The DNA of the CDR3 is TGCGCCAGCAGACGGACAGGTTCAGAAGATACGCAGTATTTT. Translation: CASRRTGSEDTQYF. The genes are TRBV5-1 and TRBJ2-3; 7 bases are shared with TRBD1. CDR1 SGHRS and CDR2 YFSETQ come from the germline V gene. This CDR3 is built from 14 residues. V was clipped by 5 bases and J by 5 bases; unmatched bases: 8.

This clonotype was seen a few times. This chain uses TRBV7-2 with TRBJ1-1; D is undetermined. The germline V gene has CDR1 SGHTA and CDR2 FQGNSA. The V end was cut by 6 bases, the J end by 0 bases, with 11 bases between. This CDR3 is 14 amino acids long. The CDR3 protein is CASRFVGLNTEAFF. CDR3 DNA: TGTGCCAGCAGATTCGTGGGCCTGAACACTGAAGCTTTCTTT.

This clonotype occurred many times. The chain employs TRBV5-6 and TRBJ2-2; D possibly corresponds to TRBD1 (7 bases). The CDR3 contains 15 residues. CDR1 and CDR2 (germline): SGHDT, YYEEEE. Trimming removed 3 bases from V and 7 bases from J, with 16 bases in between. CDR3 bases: TGTGCCAGCAGCTCCCGACAGGGACTGGTCGGGGAGCTGTTTTTT. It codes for CASSSRQGLVGELFF.

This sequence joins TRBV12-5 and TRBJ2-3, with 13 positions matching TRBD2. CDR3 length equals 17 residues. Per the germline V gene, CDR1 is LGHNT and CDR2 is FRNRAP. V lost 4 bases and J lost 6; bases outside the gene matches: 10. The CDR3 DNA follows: TGTGCTAGTGGTTGGGGGACTAGCGGGACCTTGGGGGATACGCAGTATTTT. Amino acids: CASGWGTSGTLGDTQYF.

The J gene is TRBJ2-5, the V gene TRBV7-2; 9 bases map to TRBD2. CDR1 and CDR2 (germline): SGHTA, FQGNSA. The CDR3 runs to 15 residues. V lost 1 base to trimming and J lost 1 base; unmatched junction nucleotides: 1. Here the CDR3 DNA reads TGTGCCAGCAGCTTAGGGCGGGGGGGCCAAGAGACCCAGTACTTC. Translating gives CASSLGRGGQETQYF.

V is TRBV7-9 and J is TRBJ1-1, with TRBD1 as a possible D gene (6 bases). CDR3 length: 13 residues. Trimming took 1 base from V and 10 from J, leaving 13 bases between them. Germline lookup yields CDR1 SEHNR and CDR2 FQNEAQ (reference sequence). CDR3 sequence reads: CASSLVTGDTAFF. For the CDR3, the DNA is TGTGCCAGCAGCTTAGTGACAGGAGATACAGCTTTCTTT.

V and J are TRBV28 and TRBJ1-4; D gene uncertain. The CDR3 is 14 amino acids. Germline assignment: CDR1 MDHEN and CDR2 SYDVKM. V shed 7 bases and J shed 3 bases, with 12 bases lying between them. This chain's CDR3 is CASKILGPNEKLFF. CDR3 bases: TGTGCCAGCAAGATACTAGGGCCTAATGAAAAACTGTTTTTT.

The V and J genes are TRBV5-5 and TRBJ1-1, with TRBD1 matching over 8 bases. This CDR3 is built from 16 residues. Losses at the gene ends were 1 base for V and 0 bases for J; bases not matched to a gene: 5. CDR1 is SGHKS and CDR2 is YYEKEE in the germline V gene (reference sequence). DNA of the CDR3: TGTGCCAGCAGCTTGAAGACAGGGGCAGTGAACACTGAAGCTTTCTTT. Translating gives CASSLKTGAVNTEAFF.

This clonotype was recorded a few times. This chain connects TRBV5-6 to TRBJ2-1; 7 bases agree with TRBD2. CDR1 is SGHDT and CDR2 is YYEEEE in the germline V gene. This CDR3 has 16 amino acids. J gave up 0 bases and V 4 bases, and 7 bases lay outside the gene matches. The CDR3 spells CASSIGGGSSYNEQFF. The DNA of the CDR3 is TGTGCCAGCAGCATTGGCGGGGGTAGCTCCTACAATGAGCAGTTCTTC.

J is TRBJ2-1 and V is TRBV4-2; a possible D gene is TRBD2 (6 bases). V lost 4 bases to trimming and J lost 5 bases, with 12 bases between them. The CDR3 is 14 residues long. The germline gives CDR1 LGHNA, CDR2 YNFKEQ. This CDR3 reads CASSRGDFNNEQFF. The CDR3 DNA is TGTGCCAGCAGCCGCGGGGACTTTAACAATGAGCAGTTCTTC.

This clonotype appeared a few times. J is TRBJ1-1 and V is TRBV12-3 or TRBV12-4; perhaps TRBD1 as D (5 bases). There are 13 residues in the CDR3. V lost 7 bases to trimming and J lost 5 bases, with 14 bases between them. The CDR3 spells CASIDSRTTEAFF. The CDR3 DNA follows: TGTGCCAGCATTGACAGTCGGACTACTGAAGCTTTCTTT.

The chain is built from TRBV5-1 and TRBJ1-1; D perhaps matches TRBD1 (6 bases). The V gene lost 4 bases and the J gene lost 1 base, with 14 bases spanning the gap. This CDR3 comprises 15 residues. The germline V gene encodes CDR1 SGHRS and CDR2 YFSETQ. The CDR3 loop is CASSTAGHQNTEAFF. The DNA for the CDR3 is TGCGCCAGCAGCACAGCGGGACACCAGAACACTGAAGCTTTCTTT.

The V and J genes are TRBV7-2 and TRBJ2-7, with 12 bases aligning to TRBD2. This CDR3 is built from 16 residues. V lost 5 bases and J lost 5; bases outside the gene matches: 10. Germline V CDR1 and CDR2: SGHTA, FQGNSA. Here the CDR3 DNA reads TGTGCCAGCAGCCCTACCCCACTAGCGGGGGGTCACGAGCAGTACTTC. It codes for CASSPTPLAGGHEQYF.

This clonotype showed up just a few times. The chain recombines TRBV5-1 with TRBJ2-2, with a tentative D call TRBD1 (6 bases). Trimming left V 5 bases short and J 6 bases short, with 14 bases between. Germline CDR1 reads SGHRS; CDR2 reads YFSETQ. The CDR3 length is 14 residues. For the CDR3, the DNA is TGCGCCAGCAGTTTACAGGGTATGGCCGGGGAGCTGTTTTTT. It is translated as CASSLQGMAGELFF.

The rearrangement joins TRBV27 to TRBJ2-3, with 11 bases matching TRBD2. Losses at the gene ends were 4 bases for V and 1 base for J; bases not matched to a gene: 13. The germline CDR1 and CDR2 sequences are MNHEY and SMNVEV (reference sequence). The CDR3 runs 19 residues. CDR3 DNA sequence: TGTGCCAGCAGTTATAGGTCCTCGGGACTAGCGGCTCGCACAGATACGCAGTATTTT. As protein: CASSYRSSGLAARTDTQYF.

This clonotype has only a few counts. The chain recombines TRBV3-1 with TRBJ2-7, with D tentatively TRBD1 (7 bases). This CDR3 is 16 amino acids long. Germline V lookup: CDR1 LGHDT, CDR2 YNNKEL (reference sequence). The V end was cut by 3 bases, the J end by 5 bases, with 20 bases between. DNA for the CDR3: TGTGCCAGCAGCCATCCACAGGGGATCACGGGGGACGAGCAGTACTTC. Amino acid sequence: CASSHPQGITGDEQYF.

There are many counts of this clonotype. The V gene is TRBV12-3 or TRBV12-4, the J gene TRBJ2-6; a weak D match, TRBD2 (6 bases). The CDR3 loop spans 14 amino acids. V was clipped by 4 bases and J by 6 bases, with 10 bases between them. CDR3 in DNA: TGTGCCAGCAGTTCGTGGGGGGAGGCCAACGTCCTGACTTTC. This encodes CASSSWGEANVLTF.

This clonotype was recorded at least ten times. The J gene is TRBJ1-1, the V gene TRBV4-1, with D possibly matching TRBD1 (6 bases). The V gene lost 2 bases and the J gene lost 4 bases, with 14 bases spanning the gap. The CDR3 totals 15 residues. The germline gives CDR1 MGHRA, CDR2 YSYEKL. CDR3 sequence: CASSQHYREGTEAFF. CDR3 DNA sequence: TGCGCCAGCAGCCAACACTACAGGGAGGGCACTGAAGCTTTCTTT.

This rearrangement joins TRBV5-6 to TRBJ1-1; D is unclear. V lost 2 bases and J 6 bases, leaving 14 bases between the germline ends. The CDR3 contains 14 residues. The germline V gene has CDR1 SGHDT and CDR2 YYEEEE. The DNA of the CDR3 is TGTGCCAGCAGCTTCTCCGGTGAGTGGGCTGAAGCTTTCTTT. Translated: CASSFSGEWAEAFF.

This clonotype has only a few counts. The CDR3 DNA sequence: TGTGCCAGCAGCCGGAAGACAGAGAGCTATGGCTACACCTTC. Its protein is CASSRKTESYGYTF. This sequence joins TRBV3-1 and TRBJ1-2, with D maybe TRBD1 (5 bases). The germline V gene encodes CDR1 LGHDT and CDR2 YNNKEL (reference sequence). There are 14 residues in the CDR3. V gave up 4 bases and J gave up 4 bases, with 13 bases separating them.

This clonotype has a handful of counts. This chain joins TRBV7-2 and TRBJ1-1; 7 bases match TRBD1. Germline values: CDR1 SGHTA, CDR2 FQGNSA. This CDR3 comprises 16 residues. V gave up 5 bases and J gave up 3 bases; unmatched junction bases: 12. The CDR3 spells CASSQGRGRGDTEAFF. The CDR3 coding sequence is TGTGCCAGCAGCCAAGGGAGGGGGCGCGGGGACACTGAAGCTTTCTTT.

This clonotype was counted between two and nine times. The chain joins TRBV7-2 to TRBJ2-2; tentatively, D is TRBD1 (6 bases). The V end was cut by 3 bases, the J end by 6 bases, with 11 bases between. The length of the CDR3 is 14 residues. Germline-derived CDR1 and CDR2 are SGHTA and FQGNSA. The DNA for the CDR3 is TGTGCCAGCAGCTTTCAGGGGCTGGCCGGGGAGCTGTTTTTT. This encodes CASSFQGLAGELFF.

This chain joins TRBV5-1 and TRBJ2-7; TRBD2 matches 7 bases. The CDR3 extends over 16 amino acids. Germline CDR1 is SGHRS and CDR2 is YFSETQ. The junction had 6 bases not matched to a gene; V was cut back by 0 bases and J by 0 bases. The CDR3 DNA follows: TGCGCCAGCAGCTTGGGGGTAGCGGGTAGCTCCTACGAGCAGTACTTC. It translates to CASSLGVAGSSYEQYF.

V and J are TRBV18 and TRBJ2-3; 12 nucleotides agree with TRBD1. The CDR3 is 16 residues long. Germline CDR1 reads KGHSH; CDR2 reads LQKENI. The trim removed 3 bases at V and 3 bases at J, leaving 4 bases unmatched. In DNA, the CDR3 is TGTGCCAGCTCACCGCCGGGACAGGGGGCAACAGATACGCAGTATTTT. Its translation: CASSPPGQGATDTQYF.

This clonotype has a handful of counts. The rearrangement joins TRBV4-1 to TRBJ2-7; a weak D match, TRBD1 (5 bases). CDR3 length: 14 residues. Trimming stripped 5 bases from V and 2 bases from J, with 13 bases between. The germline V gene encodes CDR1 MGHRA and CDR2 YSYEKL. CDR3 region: CASSFLGQTYEQYF. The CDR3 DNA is TGCGCCAGCAGCTTCCTGGGGCAGACCTACGAGCAGTACTTC.